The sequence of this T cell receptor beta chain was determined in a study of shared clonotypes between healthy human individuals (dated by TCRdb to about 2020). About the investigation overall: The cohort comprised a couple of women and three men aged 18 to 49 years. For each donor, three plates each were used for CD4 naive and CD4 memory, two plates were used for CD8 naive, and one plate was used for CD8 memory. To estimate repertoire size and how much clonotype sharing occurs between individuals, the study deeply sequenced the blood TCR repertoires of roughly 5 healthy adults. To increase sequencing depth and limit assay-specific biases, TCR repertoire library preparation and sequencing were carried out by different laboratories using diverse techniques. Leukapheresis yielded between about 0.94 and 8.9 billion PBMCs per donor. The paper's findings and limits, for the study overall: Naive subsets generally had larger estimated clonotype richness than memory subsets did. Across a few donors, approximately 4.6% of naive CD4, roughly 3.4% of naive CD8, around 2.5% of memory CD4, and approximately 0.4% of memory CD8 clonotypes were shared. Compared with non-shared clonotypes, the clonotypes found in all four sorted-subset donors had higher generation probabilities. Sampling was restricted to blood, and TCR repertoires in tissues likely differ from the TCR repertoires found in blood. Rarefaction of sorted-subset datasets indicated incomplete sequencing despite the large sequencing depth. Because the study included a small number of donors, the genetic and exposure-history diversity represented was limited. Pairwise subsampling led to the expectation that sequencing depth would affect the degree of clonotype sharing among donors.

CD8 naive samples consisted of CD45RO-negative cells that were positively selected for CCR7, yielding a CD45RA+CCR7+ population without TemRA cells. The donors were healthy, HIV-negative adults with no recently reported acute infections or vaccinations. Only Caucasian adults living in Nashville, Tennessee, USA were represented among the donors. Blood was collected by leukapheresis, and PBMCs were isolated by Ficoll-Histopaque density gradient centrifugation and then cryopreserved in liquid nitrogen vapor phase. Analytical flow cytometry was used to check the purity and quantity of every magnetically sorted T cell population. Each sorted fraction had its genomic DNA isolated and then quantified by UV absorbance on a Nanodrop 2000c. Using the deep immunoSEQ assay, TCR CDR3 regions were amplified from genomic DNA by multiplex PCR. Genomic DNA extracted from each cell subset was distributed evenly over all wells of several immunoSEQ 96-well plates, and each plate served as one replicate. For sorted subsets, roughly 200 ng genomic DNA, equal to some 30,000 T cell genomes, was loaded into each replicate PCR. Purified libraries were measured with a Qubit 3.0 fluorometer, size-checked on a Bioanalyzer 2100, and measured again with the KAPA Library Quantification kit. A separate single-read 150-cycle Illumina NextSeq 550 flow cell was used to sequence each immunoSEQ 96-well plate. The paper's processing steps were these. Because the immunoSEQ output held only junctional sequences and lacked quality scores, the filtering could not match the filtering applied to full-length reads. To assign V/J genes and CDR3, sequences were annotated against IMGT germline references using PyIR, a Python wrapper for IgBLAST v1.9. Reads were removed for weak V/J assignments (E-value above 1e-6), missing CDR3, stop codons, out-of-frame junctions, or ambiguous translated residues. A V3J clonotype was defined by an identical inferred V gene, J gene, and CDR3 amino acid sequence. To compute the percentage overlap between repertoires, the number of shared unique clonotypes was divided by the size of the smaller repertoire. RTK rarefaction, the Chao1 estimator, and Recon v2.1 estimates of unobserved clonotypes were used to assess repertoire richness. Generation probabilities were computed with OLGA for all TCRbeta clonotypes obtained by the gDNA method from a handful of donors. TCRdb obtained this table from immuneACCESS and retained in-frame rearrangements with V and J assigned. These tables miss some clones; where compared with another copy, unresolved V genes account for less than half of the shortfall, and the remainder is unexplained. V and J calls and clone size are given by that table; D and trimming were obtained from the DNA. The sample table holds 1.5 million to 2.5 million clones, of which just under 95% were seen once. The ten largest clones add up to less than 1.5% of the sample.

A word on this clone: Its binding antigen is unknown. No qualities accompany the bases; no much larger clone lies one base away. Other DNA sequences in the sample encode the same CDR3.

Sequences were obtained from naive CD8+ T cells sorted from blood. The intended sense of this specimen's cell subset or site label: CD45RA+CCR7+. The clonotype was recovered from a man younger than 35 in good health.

The DNA sequence is TGTGCCAGCAGCGCCGGCGCTGCCTACGAGCAGTACTTC. It codes for CASSAGAAYEQYF. The V and J genes are TRBV11-2 and TRBJ2-7; the D gene cannot be resolved reliably. Via the germline V gene, CDR1 is SGHAT and CDR2 FQNNGV. Reading from cysteine to phenylalanine, the CDR3 counts 13 amino acids. Only the CDR3 DNA stays, 39 bases, in frame from base 1. At the junction V is shortened by 5 bases and J by 2 bases, with 10 bases in between.